This T cell receptor (beta chain) was captured in a study of blood T cell repertoires in COVID-19. About the study: Nucleic acid was either cDNA or gDNA, and it came from T cells, B-cell-depleted T cells, or PBMCs.

V shed 3 bases and J shed 0 bases, with 10 bases lying between them. CDR3 length: 15 amino acids. Germline V lookup: CDR1 SGHNT, CDR2 YYREEE (reference sequence). Method: immunoSEQ multiplex PCR; TCRdb's copy keeps in-frame clones and lacks some. The repertoire consists of roughly 250,000 clones, with roughly 84% occurring once and the leading ten covering approximately 2.1%. The receptor was isolated from a woman in her 40s who had recovered from COVID-19. The rearrangement links TRBV5-4 to TRBJ2-1; a weak D match, TRBD2 (6 bases). Sequencing was carried out using peripheral blood. The CDR3 spells CASSYGGGSYNEQFF. The CDR3 bases are TGTGCCAGCAGCTACGGGGGAGGCTCCTACAATGAGCAGTTCTTC.